This T cell receptor beta chain was documented in a study of cytomegalovirus exposure and HLA in healthy donors. Study-wide points: Published work reported that the classifier diagnosed cytomegalovirus status with high specificity and sensitivity. Whilst most TCR sequences proved rare, a subset of public TCRs occurred across many donors. A later analysis found first-cohort TCR clusters tended to co-occur in the approximately 110 validation repertoires. Investigators reported 164 TCR beta chains as tied to cytomegalovirus.

Only in-frame clones appear in the TCRdb table, and some are missing; sequencing was by immunoSEQ multiplex PCR. The sample has a few hundred thousand clones, 80% to 95% seen once. As concerns this clone: Its antigen remains unknown.

The origin of this receptor is a woman between 18 and 29 years old in good health and CMV-seronegative. Sequencing input: PBMCs.

The CDR3 loop is CASSRTGIQETQYF. CDR3 coding DNA: TGTGCCAGCTCACGCACAGGAATCCAAGAGACCCAGTACTTC. This chain links TRBV18 with TRBJ2-5, with D possibly matching TRBD1 (5 bases). CDR3 length equals 14 residues. Trimming stripped 4 bases from V and 1 base from J, with 10 bases between. CDR1 and CDR2 (germline): KGHSH, LQKENI. Drawing the rest from reference TRBV18 and TRBJ2-5, the complete variable domain is NAGVMQNPRHLVRRRGQEARLRCSPMKGHSHVYWYRQLPEEGLKFMVYLQKENIIDESGMPKERFSAEFPKEGPSILRIQQVVRGDSAAYFCASSRTGIQETQYFGPGTRLLVL.